This T cell receptor beta chain was documented in a study of response to subunit inactivated influenza vaccine. General study points: Each seasonal flu vaccination may recruit only limited new T cells, authors suggested.

TCRdb re-derived calls from the RT-PCR reads in MiXCR, one entry per CDR3 protein. This repertoire shows around 570,000 distinct CDR3 sequences, around 8% found once; its top ten account for over 10%. As for this clonotype: Its antigen remains unidentified.

CDR1 and CDR2 (germline): LNHDA, SQIVND (reference sequence). This CDR3 contains 13 residues. Trimming removed 6 bases from V and 3 bases from J, with 11 bases in between. Sequenced material: PBMCs from blood, taken approximately 25 months after vaccination. The rearrangement uses TRBV19 and TRBJ2-5; D perhaps matches TRBD2 (6 bases). This TCR was recovered from a man between 50 and 75 years old who received an inactivated influenza vaccine. The CDR3 DNA reads as TGTGCCAGTAGCCGGGACTTAGAAGAGACCCAGTACTTC. This gives the protein CASSRDLEETQYF.